This T cell receptor beta chain comes out of a study of CD8+CD57+ T cells in acquired aplastic anemia. Genomic DNA was employed as the template in profiling TCR beta VDJ and CDR3. MiXCR was run by TCRdb on the reads, yielding one entry per CDR3 protein. Of approximately 470,000 distinct CDR3 sequences listed, less than 35% were seen once; the top ten hold under 0.95%. V was cut by 3 bases and J by 6 bases, with 9 bases left in between. The germline gives CDR1 DFQATT, CDR2 SNEGSKA (reference sequence). The CDR3 length is 11 residues. This clonotype was recorded at least ten times. Its antigen is currently unknown. General study results and limits: Patients shared some 30 CD8+ CDR3 sequences with controls.

It was patients with CD8+CD57+ cell expansion by flow cytometry who were chosen for sequencing. Severe acquired aplastic anemia was present in all patients. Untreated patients provided the blood samples, with no therapy given before sampling. The J gene is TRBJ2-7, the V gene TRBV20-1; no definite D call. Sequencing was carried out using sorted CD4+, CD8+, or CD8+CD57+ T cells (not recorded which) from PBMCs. This sequence originates from a human donor with aplastic anemia. Written as DNA, the CDR3 is TGCAGTGCTAGCGAGCGAGTCGAGCAGTACTTC. Translating it yields CSASERVEQYF.